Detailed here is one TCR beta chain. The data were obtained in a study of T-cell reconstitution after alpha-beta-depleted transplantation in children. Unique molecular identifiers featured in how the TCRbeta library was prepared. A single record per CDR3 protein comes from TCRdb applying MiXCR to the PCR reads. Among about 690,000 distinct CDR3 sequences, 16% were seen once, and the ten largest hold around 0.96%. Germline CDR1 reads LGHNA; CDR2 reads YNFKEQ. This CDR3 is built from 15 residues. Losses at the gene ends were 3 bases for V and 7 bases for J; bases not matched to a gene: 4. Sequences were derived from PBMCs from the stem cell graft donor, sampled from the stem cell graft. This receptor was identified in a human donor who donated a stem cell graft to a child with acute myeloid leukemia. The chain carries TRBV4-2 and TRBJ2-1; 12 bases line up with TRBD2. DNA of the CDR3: TGTGCCAGCAGCCATCTAGCGGGGGGGCGAAATGAGCAGTTCTTC. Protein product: CASSHLAGGRNEQFF.